This TCR beta chain was obtained from a study of blood T cell repertoires in COVID-19. On the study more broadly: Nucleic acid was either cDNA or gDNA, and it came from T cells, B-cell-depleted T cells, or PBMCs.

The repertoire was sequenced with immunoSEQ multiplex PCR; TCRdb's copy has only in-frame clones and lacks some. The sample carries about 58,000 clones, 80% to 90% recorded once. This CDR3 has 14 amino acids. Germline CDR1 reads MNHEY; CDR2 reads SVGAGI. V dropped 10 bases and J dropped 0; count of bases not matched to a gene: 6. This chain links TRBV6-5 with TRBJ2-1, with TRBD1 matching 7 bases. The origin of this receptor is an older woman with active COVID-19. The source material was peripheral blood. Written as DNA, the CDR3 is TGTGCCACCGGACAGGTGAGCTCCTACAATGAGCAGTTCTTC. Translating it yields CATGQVSSYNEQFF.